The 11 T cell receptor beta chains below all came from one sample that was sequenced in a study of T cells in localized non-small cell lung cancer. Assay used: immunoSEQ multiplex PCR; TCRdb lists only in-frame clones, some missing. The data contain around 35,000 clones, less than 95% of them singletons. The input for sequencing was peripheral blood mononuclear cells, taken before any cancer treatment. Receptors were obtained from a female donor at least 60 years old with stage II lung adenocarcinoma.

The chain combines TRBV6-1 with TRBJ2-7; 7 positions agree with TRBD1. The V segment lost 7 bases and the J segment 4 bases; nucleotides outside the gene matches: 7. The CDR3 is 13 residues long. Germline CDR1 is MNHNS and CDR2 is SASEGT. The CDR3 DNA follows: TGTGCCAGCAACTTAGACAGGGATTACGAGCAGTACTTC. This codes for CASNLDRDYEQYF.

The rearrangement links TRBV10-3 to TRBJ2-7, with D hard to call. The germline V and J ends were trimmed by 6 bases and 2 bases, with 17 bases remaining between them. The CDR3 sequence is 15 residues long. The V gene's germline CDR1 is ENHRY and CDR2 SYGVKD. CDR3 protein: CAIRDPGDRAYEQYF. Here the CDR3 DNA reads TGTGCCATCAGGGACCCAGGTGACCGGGCCTACGAGCAGTACTTC.

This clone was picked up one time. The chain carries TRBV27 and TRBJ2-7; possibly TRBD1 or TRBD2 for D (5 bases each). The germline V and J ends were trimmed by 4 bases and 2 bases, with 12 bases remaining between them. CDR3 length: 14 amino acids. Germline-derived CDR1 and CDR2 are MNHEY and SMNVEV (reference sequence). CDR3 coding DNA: TGTGCCAGCAGTTATTCAGGGACGGCCTACGAGCAGTACTTC. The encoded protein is CASSYSGTAYEQYF.

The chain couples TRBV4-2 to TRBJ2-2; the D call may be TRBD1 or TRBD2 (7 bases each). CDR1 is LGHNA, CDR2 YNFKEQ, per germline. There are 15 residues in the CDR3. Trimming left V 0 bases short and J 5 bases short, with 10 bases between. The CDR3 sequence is CASSQDRGGTGELFF. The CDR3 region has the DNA TGTGCCAGCAGCCAAGACAGGGGGGGGACCGGGGAGCTGTTTTTT.

The CDR3 protein is CASSLSGTYDTGELFF. CDR3 DNA sequence: TGCGCCAGCAGCCTGTCCGGGACCTACGACACCGGGGAGCTGTTTTTT. The chain links TRBV5-1 to TRBJ2-2, with D possibly being TRBD1 or TRBD2 (5 bases each). The length of the CDR3 is 16 residues. From germline, CDR1 is SGHRS and CDR2 YFSETQ. V was trimmed by 4 bases and J by 3 bases, leaving 16 bases between them. Complete variable domain (other parts from reference TRBV5-1 and TRBJ2-2): KAGVTQTPRYLIKTRGQQVTLSCSPISGHRSVSWYQQTPGQGLQFLFEYFSETQRNKGNFPGRFSGRQFSNSRSEMNVSTLELGDSALYLCASSLSGTYDTGELFFGEGSRLTVL.

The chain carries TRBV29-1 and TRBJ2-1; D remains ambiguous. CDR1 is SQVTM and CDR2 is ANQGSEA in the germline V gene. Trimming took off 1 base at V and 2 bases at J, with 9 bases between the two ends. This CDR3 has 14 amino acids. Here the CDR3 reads CSVEGSSAYNEQFF. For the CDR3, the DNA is TGCAGCGTTGAAGGGAGCAGCGCCTACAATGAGCAGTTCTTC.

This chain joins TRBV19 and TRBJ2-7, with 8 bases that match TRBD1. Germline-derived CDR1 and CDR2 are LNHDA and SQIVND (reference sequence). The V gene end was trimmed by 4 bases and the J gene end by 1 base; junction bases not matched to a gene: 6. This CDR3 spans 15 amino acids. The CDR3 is CASSREGQASYEQYF. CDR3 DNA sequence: TGTGCCAGTAGTAGAGAGGGACAGGCATCCTACGAGCAGTACTTC. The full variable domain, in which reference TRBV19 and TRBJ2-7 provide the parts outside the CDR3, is DGGITQSPKYLFRKEGQNVTLSCEQNLNHDAMYWYRQDPGQGLRLIYYSQIVNDFQKGDIAEGYSVSREKKESFPLTVTSAQKNPTAFYLCASSREGQASYEQYFGPGTRLTVT.

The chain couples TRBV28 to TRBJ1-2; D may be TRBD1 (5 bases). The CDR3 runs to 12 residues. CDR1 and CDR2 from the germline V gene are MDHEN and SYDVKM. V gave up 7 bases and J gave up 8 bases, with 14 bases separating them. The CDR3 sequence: CASNDSRRGYTF. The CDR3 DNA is TGTGCCAGCAACGACAGCCGGAGGGGCTACACCTTC.

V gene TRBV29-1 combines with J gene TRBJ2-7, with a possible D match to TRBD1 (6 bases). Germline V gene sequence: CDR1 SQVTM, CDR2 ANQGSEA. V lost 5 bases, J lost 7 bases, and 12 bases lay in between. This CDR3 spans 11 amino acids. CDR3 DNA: TGCAGCGTTAATACAGGGCGTGAGCAGTACTTC. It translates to CSVNTGREQYF.

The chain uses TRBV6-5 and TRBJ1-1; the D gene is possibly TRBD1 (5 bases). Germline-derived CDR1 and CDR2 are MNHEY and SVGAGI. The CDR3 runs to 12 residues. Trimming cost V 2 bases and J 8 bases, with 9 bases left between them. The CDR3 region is CASSYGGEEAFF. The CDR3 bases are TGTGCCAGCAGTTACGGAGGGGAAGAAGCTTTCTTT.

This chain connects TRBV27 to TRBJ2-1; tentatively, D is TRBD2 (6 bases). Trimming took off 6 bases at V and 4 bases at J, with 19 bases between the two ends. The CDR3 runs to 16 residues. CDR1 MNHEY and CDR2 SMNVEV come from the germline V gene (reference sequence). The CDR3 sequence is CASSLAAGGQYNEQFF. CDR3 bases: TGTGCCAGCAGCCTCGCGGCTGGAGGGCAATACAATGAGCAGTTCTTC.